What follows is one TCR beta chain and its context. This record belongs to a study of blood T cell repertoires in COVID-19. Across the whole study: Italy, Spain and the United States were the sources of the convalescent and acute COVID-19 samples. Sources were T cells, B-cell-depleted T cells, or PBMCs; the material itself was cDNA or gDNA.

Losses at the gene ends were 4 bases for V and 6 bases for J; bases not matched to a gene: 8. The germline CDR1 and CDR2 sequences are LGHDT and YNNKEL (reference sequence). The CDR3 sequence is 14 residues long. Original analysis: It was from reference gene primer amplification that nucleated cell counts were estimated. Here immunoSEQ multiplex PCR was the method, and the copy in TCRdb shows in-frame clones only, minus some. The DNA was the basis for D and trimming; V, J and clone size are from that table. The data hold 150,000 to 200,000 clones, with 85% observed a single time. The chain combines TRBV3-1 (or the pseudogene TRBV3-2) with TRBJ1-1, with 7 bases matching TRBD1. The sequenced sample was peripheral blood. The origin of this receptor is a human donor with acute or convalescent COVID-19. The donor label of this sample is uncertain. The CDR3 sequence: CASSLRQGSPEAFF. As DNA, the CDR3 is TGTGCCAGCAGCCTCCGACAGGGTAGTCCTGAAGCTTTCTTT.